Listed here is a single T cell receptor beta chain. Its specificity is not known. Germline CDR1 and CDR2: SNHLY and FYNNEI. Trimming left V 9 bases short and J 5 bases short, with 13 bases between. The CDR3 extends over 12 amino acids. Clones were read by immunoSEQ multiplex PCR, and TCRdb kept only the in-frame ones, dropping some. The sample lists some 21,000 clones, around 75% seen once, with roughly 5.9% in the top ten. This sample is part of a study of immune evolution from preneoplasia to lung adenocarcinoma. General study findings and limits: From normal lung to invasive adenocarcinoma, top clone frequencies appeared to decrease. Normal lung had highest clonality; later lesions appeared denser, more diverse. T cell clonality was higher in KRAS-mutant than EGFR-mutant or wild-type nodules.

The source is a person between 60 and 69 years old with lung adenocarcinoma. The genes are TRBV2 and TRBJ2-5; no definite D call. Sequenced: FFPE invasive lung adenocarcinoma tissue. The CDR3 DNA follows: TGTGCCAGTCAAAGGGCCTCGGAGACCCAGTACTTC. It encodes CASQRASETQYF.